The clone carrying this TCR beta chain was recorded many times. The antigen is undetermined. Since the library was made to target alpha chains, this beta chain is a stray read and its abundance is not meaningful. TCR cDNA molecules each carried a unique molecular identifier. TCRdb passed the 5' RACE reads through MiXCR, listing each CDR3 protein once. The sample contains more than 2,500 distinct CDR3 sequences, roughly 6.5% of which appear only once. The sample originates from a study of spatial heterogeneity in lung cancer. Time point described: sample taken at primary tumor resection. The donors, around 71 patients with untreated early-stage non-small cell lung cancer, provided the samples. The CDR3 is 15 residues long. Trimming removed 4 bases from V and 8 bases from J; junction bases left unmatched: 13. Germline-derived CDR1 and CDR2 are LGHNA and YNFKEQ. Overall study results and limits: Counts of ubiquitous and regional expanded TCRs tracked ubiquitous and regional nonsynonymous mutations, respectively. Tumor mutation counts were tracked by expanded intratumoral alpha and beta TCR counts.

This chain uses TRBV4-2 with TRBJ1-2, with 7 bases matching TRBD1. This clonotype was sampled from a male donor with early-stage non-small cell lung cancer. This sample comprised lung tumor tissue, obtained at surgery. The CDR3 loop reads CASSLRQGDRAGYTF. In DNA form, the CDR3 reads TGTGCCAGCAGCCTCCGACAGGGAGACAGGGCGGGCTACACCTTC.